Presented here are 16 T cell receptor beta chains from one specimen sequenced in a study of CD8 T cells in Susac syndrome. Reverse transcription of roughly 0.5 to 1 ug RNA was performed with random hexamers. From the immunoSEQ multiplex PCR reads, TCRdb called clonotypes with MiXCR, one entry per CDR3 protein. Of 50,000 to 55,000 distinct CDR3 sequences in the sample, about 95% were seen once. Sequencing used CD8+ T cells from PBMCs. All receptors derive from a human donor with Susac syndrome.

The genes are TRBV27 and TRBJ2-2; TRBD2 might be the D (5 bases). Germline lookup yields CDR1 MNHEY and CDR2 SMNVEV (reference sequence). This CDR3 comprises 16 residues. V shed 0 bases and J shed 3 bases, with 11 bases lying between them. In nucleotides, the CDR3 is TGTGCCAGCAGTTTATCCCCAGCCGGGGACACCGGGGAGCTGTTTTTT. Its protein product is CASSLSPAGDTGELFF.

The DNA for the CDR3 is TGTGCCAGCAGTTACTCTTTCGGGGGAGGCGGCTACACCTTC. It specifies CASSYSFGGGGYTF. The chain recombines TRBV6-5 with TRBJ1-2; D possibly corresponds to TRBD1 (5 bases). The germline CDR1 and CDR2 sequences are MNHEY and SVGAGI. V dropped 0 bases and J dropped 8 bases, with 13 bases sitting between them. The CDR3 spans 14 residues.

This rearrangement joins TRBV3-1 to TRBJ2-7; possible D gene TRBD1, 6 bases. Germline V lookup: CDR1 LGHDT, CDR2 YNNKEL (reference sequence). The CDR3 spans 15 residues. Trimming pared 4 bases from V and 5 bases from J, leaving 18 bases between. The CDR3 DNA sequence: TGTGCCAGCAGCCCAATACAGGGTACTGGGAACGAGCAGTACTTC. Translated: CASSPIQGTGNEQYF.

This clonotype was picked up one time. The J gene is TRBJ2-3, the V gene TRBV6-1; TRBD1 agrees at 10 bases. The CDR3 is made up of 17 amino acids. The V and J ends lost 5 bases and 2 bases, in that order; junction bases with no gene match: 10. Germline assignment: CDR1 MNHNS and CDR2 SASEGT. Written as DNA, the CDR3 is TGTGCCAGCAGTAGGGGACAGGGGTTGGGCTCCACAGATACGCAGTATTTT. The encoded protein is CASSRGQGLGSTDTQYF.

The chain links TRBV28 to TRBJ1-1, with 7 bases fitting TRBD1. Trimming took 6 bases from V and 5 from J; bases not matched to a gene: 12. Germline values: CDR1 MDHEN, CDR2 SYDVKM. The CDR3 loop spans 15 amino acids. The chain's CDR3 is CASRERQGGGTEAFF. The CDR3 nucleotides are TGTGCCAGCAGGGAACGACAGGGAGGAGGAACTGAAGCTTTCTTT.

The table lists this clonotype with a count of one. The chain couples TRBV28 to TRBJ2-3; perhaps TRBD1 as D (5 bases). V lost 0 bases and J lost 3, with 10 bases in between. The CDR3 is made up of 15 amino acids. Germline values: CDR1 MDHEN, CDR2 SYDVKM. The CDR3 spells CASSLWGRVTDTQYF. Here the CDR3 DNA reads TGTGCCAGCAGTTTATGGGGCAGGGTTACAGATACGCAGTATTTT.

This sequence joins TRBV30 and TRBJ1-1; 7 nucleotides align to TRBD1. The V and J ends lost 7 bases and 0 bases, in that order; junction bases with no gene match: 2. CDR3 length: 12 residues. CDR1 and CDR2 from the germline V gene are GTSNPN and SVGIG (reference sequence). The CDR3 bases are TGTGCCTTTGACAGGGTGAACACTGAAGCTTTCTTT. Amino acid sequence: CAFDRVNTEAFF.

CDR3 in amino acids: CASSQGVSNQPQHF. Written as DNA, the CDR3 is TGCGCCAGCAGCCAAGGAGTTAGCAATCAGCCCCAGCATTTT. This sequence joins TRBV4-1 and TRBJ1-5; D not resolved. This CDR3 comprises 14 residues. Trimming cost V 1 base and J 0 bases, with 4 bases left between them. Looked up from germline, CDR1 is MGHRA and CDR2 is YSYEKL.

This chain's CDR3 is CSARVGSYEQYF. As DNA, the CDR3 is TGCAGTGCTAGAGTAGGTTCCTACGAGCAGTACTTC. The rearrangement links TRBV20-1 to TRBJ2-7; unclear D gene. Trimming left V 1 base short and J 1 base short, with 5 bases between. The germline V gene has CDR1 DFQATT and CDR2 SNEGSKA (reference sequence). This CDR3 has 12 residues.

V usage is TRBV30 and J usage is TRBJ2-7, with TRBD1 identical over 9 bases. After removal of 4 bases from V and 6 bases from J, the junction contained 4 bases not matched to a gene. Looked up from germline, CDR1 is GTSNPN and CDR2 is SVGIG (reference sequence). The CDR3 loop spans 12 amino acids. CDR3 coding DNA: TGTGCCTGGACACAGGGGGCTGCCGAGCAGTACTTC. Encoded protein: CAWTQGAAEQYF.

The chain has TRBV5-1 and TRBJ1-1, with D perhaps TRBD1 (5 bases). V was pared by 0 bases and J by 12 bases, with 15 bases between. Germline V gives CDR1 SGHRS, CDR2 YFSETQ. There are 13 residues in the CDR3. Written as DNA, the CDR3 is TGCGCCAGCAGCTTGGTGGGGCTTCCGAAGACTTTCTTT. It is translated as CASSLVGLPKTFF.

Remarks on this clonotype: One end of the junction does not line up with germline, which may come from a read error. The chain carries TRBV29-1 and TRBJ2-7; 8 bases agree with TRBD1. The CDR3 loop spans 13 amino acids. Germline V lookup: CDR1 SQVTM, CDR2 ANQGSEA. The DNA of the CDR3 is TGCAGCGTTGAAGATCTTCAGGGGACAGGCAGGATCTTC. It specifies CSVEDLQGTGRIF.

The chain carries TRBV24-1 and TRBJ2-1; D gene uncertain. V lost 5 bases and J lost 6, with 7 bases in between. The CDR3 has 12 amino acids. Germline CDR1 KGHDR, CDR2 SFDVKD. CDR3 loop: CATSVGGNEQFF. CDR3 sequence (DNA): TGTGCCACCAGTGTCGGTGGCAATGAGCAGTTCTTC.

The sample holds a few counts of this clonotype. This chain links TRBV30 with TRBJ1-1, with a tentative D call TRBD1 (5 bases). V was pared by 0 bases and J by 4 bases, with 9 bases between. The CDR3 extends over 13 amino acids. Germline CDR1 reads GTSNPN; CDR2 reads SVGIG (reference sequence). The CDR3 DNA reads as TGTGCCTGGAGTGTTGGGGGGATCACTGAAGCTTTCTTT. The encoded protein is CAWSVGGITEAFF.

This clonotype was seen just once. The gene calls are TRBV7-9 and TRBJ1-5; D is ambiguous. V gave up 3 bases and J gave up 11 bases, with 8 bases separating them. The CDR3 is 11 amino acids. CDR1 and CDR2 (germline): SEHNR, FQNEAQ (reference sequence). CDR3 bases: TGTGCCAGCAGCTTGTCGGGGTCCCAGCATTTT. This codes for CASSLSGSQHF.

V usage is TRBV7-6 and J usage is TRBJ1-4, with a tentative D call TRBD1 (6 bases). Germline-derived CDR1 and CDR2 are SGHVS and FNYEAQ. The CDR3 runs 17 residues. The ends were cut back, 5 bases at V and 5 bases at J, with 21 bases in the middle. CDR3 region: CASSAENTGSGNEKLFF. The CDR3 DNA follows: TGTGCCAGCAGCGCAGAAAATACAGGGAGCGGCAATGAAAAACTGTTTTTT.